This passage covers 27 T cell receptor beta chains from one sample sequenced in a study of blood T cell repertoires in COVID-19. Assay used: immunoSEQ multiplex PCR; TCRdb lists only in-frame clones, some missing. The sample carries about 94,000 clones, 80% to 90% recorded once. Sequencing used peripheral blood. These receptors were collected from a woman aged 80 or over with acute or convalescent COVID-19.

Only one count was recorded for this clone. The rearrangement uses TRBV18 and TRBJ2-3; the D gene is possibly TRBD2 (6 bases). V dropped 6 bases and J dropped 0 bases, with 13 bases sitting between them. Germline loops: CDR1 KGHSH, CDR2 LQKENI. The CDR3 spans 15 residues. The CDR3 protein is CASSAGLSSTDTQYF. The CDR3 region has the DNA TGTGCCAGCTCGGCGGGGTTATCTAGCACAGATACGCAGTATTTT.

This chain uses TRBV15 with TRBJ1-2; D perhaps matches TRBD1 (5 bases). The V gene's germline CDR1 is LNHNV and CDR2 YYDKDF (reference sequence). The CDR3 length is 13 residues. V lost 5 bases to trimming and J lost 1 base, with 8 bases between them. CDR3 DNA sequence: TGTGCCACCAGCGGTGACAGTAACTATGGCTACACCTTC. Protein sequence: CATSGDSNYGYTF. Full variable domain (missing parts from reference TRBV15 and TRBJ1-2): DAMVIQNPRYQVTQFGKPVTLSCSQTLNHNVMYWYQQKSSQAPKLLFHYYDKDFNNEADTPDNFQSRRPNTSFCFLDIRSPGLGDTAMYLCATSGDSNYGYTFGSGTRLTVV.

In this sample, this clone turned up a few times. J is TRBJ2-1 and V is TRBV5-1; possible D gene TRBD2, 6 bases. The length of the CDR3 is 15 residues. Germline assignment: CDR1 SGHRS and CDR2 YFSETQ. V was pared by 4 bases and J by 10 bases, with 21 bases between. The CDR3 sequence: CASSPLVGGNGEQFF. The DNA for the CDR3 is TGCGCCAGCAGCCCCCTTGTGGGGGGTAATGGCGAGCAGTTCTTC. The complete variable domain, with remaining parts taken from reference TRBV5-1 and TRBJ2-1, reads KAGVTQTPRYLIKTRGQQVTLSCSPISGHRSVSWYQQTPGQGLQFLFEYFSETQRNKGNFPGRFSGRQFSNSRSEMNVSTLELGDSALYLCASSPLVGGNGEQFFGPGTRLTVL.

This chain uses TRBV5-1 with TRBJ2-7; TRBD2 agrees at 10 bases. Germline V gives CDR1 SGHRS, CDR2 YFSETQ. CDR3 length: 15 residues. With 4 bases clipped from V and 6 bases from J, the junction kept 10 bases outside the gene matches. CDR3 bases: TGCGCCAGCAGCGTAACTAGCGGGACCCCTTCCGAGCAGTACTTC. This translates into CASSVTSGTPSEQYF. The full variable domain, completed using reference TRBV5-1 and TRBJ2-7, is KAGVTQTPRYLIKTRGQQVTLSCSPISGHRSVSWYQQTPGQGLQFLFEYFSETQRNKGNFPGRFSGRQFSNSRSEMNVSTLELGDSALYLCASSVTSGTPSEQYFGPGTRLTVT.

The V call is TRBV25-1, the J call TRBJ2-7; 9 bases match TRBD1. V shed 6 bases, J shed 3 bases, and the junction held 3 bases outside the gene matches. The CDR3 has 13 amino acids. Germline lookup yields CDR1 MGHDK and CDR2 SYGVNS. For the CDR3, the DNA is TGTGCCAGCAGACAGGGGGCCGTCTACGAGCAGTACTTC. This translates into CASRQGAVYEQYF.

The chain recombines TRBV5-1 with TRBJ1-1; 9 bases agree with TRBD1. The CDR3 extends over 16 amino acids. Germline CDR1 and CDR2: SGHRS and YFSETQ. V shed 4 bases and J 1 base; nucleotides not matched to a gene: 8. The CDR3 loop reads CASSLGTGWTNTEAFF. The CDR3 region has the DNA TGCGCCAGCAGCCTCGGGACAGGGTGGACGAACACTGAAGCTTTCTTT.

V gene TRBV5-1 combines with J gene TRBJ2-7, with 11 nucleotides matching TRBD1. Germline CDR1 is SGHRS and CDR2 is YFSETQ. J was trimmed by 5 bases and V by 4 bases; bases with no gene match: 5. The CDR3 totals 14 residues. The CDR3 region has the DNA TGCGCCAGCAGCATTGGACAGGGGGCAAACGAGCAGTACTTC. It encodes CASSIGQGANEQYF.

The genes are TRBV18 and TRBJ1-2; 7 bases map to TRBD1. The CDR3 spans 14 residues. In germline, CDR1 is KGHSH, CDR2 LQKENI. V lost 3 bases to trimming and J lost 3 bases; unmatched junction nucleotides: 4. CDR3 protein: CASSPGQSYYGYTF. The CDR3 DNA is TGTGCCAGCTCACCGGGACAGTCATACTATGGCTACACCTTC.

The gene calls are TRBV19 and TRBJ1-2, with TRBD1 identical over 10 bases. V gave up 7 bases and J gave up 3 bases; unmatched junction bases: 5. Per the germline V gene, CDR1 is LNHDA and CDR2 is SQIVND (reference sequence). The CDR3 length is 14 residues. The CDR3 reads CASKTGGADYGYTF. CDR3 coding DNA: TGTGCCAGTAAGACAGGGGGCGCCGACTATGGCTACACCTTC.

This chain uses TRBV18 with TRBJ1-3; TRBD1 is a possible D gene (5 bases). The CDR3 covers 17 residues. V was shortened by 0 bases and J by 2 bases, with 14 bases between the two germline ends. CDR1 is KGHSH and CDR2 is LQKENI in the germline V gene. Here the CDR3 reads CASSPPLRQFTGNTIYF. The CDR3 nucleotides are TGTGCCAGCTCACCACCGTTAAGACAGTTTACTGGAAACACCATATATTTT.

The chain employs TRBV11-3 and TRBJ2-5; 10 bases align to TRBD2. Germline V gene lookup returns CDR1 SGHNT and CDR2 YENEEA. V gave up 5 bases and J gave up 7 bases; unmatched junction bases: 7. There are 14 residues in the CDR3. The CDR3 DNA reads as TGTGCCAGCAGCCCAAGCGGGGGGGTCGGGACCCAGTACTTC. Protein product: CASSPSGGVGTQYF. Together with reference TRBV11-3 and TRBJ2-5, the CDR3 gives the full variable domain: EAGVVQSPRYKIIEKKQPVAFWCNPISGHNTLYWYLQNLGQGPELLIRYENEEAVDDSQLPKDRFSAERLKGVDSTLKIQPAELGDSAVYLCASSPSGGVGTQYFGPGTRLLVL.

This chain connects TRBV21-1 to TRBJ2-1; no DNA check was done on the table's D call, TRBD1. TRBV21-1 is shown as a pseudogene. This CDR3 has 15 residues. In DNA, the CDR3 is TGTGCCAATACTCCCGGGACAGGGGGTCGTATTGAGCAGTTCTTC. This encodes CANTPGTGGRIEQFF.

J is TRBJ1-2 and V is TRBV23-1; TRBD1 matches 8 bases. TRBV23-1 is placed among ORFs of uncertain function. This CDR3 is built from 16 residues. The junction had 7 bases not matched to a gene; V was cut back by 0 bases and J by 4 bases. For the CDR3, the DNA is TGCGCCAGCAGTCAATCGGACAGGGCTCCAACCTATGGCTACACCTTC. Amino acids: CASSQSDRAPTYGYTF.

The genes are TRBV5-4 and TRBJ1-1; TRBD1 agrees at 7 bases. The trim removed 4 bases at V and 4 bases at J, leaving 7 bases unmatched. Germline CDR1 is SGHNT and CDR2 is YYREEE (reference sequence). The CDR3 covers 14 residues. The CDR3 is CASSPGTAITEAFF. DNA for the CDR3: TGTGCCAGCAGCCCCGGGACAGCGATCACTGAAGCTTTCTTT.

The chain is built from TRBV5-1 and TRBJ1-4; the match to TRBD1 covers 9 bases. The germline gives CDR1 SGHRS, CDR2 YFSETQ. The CDR3 covers 13 residues. V was pared by 3 bases and J by 10 bases, with 4 bases of the junction left unmatched. The CDR3: CASSSRQGGKLFF. The CDR3 DNA reads as TGCGCCAGCAGCTCGAGACAGGGGGGAAAACTGTTTTTT.

This clone has only one observation. The J gene is TRBJ2-5, the V gene TRBV20-1; TRBD2 matches 10 bases. Unmatched junction bases numbered 9, after V lost 3 bases and J lost 5 bases. The CDR3 totals 15 residues. CDR1 DFQATT and CDR2 SNEGSKA come from the germline V gene (reference sequence). The CDR3 DNA is TGCAGTGCTAGTGAGCGGGGGGGCGGTTGGGAGACCCAGTACTTC. This sequence encodes CSASERGGGWETQYF.

In its sample, this clone was seen once. This chain's CDR3 is CASSVAGDSYSYNEQFF. DNA for the CDR3: TGTGCCAGCAGCGTAGCTGGGGACTCCTACTCCTACAATGAGCAGTTCTTC. The V gene is TRBV9, the J gene TRBJ2-1, with D perhaps matching TRBD2 (6 bases). Trimming removed 0 bases from V and 0 bases from J, with 13 bases in between. CDR1 is SGDLS, CDR2 YYNGEE, per germline. The CDR3 contains 17 residues. Looking up the rest from reference TRBV9 and TRBJ2-1 gives the full variable domain: DSGVTQTPKHLITATGQRVTLRCSPRSGDLSVYWYQQSLDQGLQFLIQYYNGEERAKGNILERFSAQQFPDLHSELNLSSLELGDSALYFCASSVAGDSYSYNEQFFGPGTRLTVL.

The J gene is TRBJ1-1, the V gene TRBV6-1; no clear D. CDR1 is MNHNS, CDR2 SASEGT, per germline. V lost 3 bases and J lost 5, with 10 bases in between. This CDR3 comprises 13 residues. The CDR3 here is CASSDMRETEAFF. The CDR3, as DNA: TGTGCCAGCAGTGACATGAGGGAAACTGAAGCTTTCTTT.

The chain carries TRBV19 and TRBJ1-6, with D possibly TRBD1 on 6 matching bases. This CDR3 is 12 amino acids long. Germline V gene lookup returns CDR1 LNHDA and CDR2 SQIVND (reference sequence). Trimming took 4 bases from V and 18 from J, leaving 16 bases between them. The CDR3 DNA sequence: TGTGCCAGTAGTACAATGAACGGACAGCACCACTTT. Protein product: CASSTMNGQHHF.

V is TRBV7-3 and J is TRBJ2-2; 12 positions match TRBD2. The length of the CDR3 is 15 residues. Germline V gene data show CDR1 as SGHTA and CDR2 as FQGTGA. V trimming: 4 bases; J trimming: 5 bases; junction bases outside the gene matches: 2. CDR3 DNA sequence: TGTGCCAGCAGCTGGGGACTAGCGGGTACCGGGGAGCTGTTTTTT. Its translation is CASSWGLAGTGELFF.

The chain has TRBV6-5 and TRBJ1-2, with D possibly TRBD1 on 6 matching bases. This CDR3 is built from 14 residues. CDR1 and CDR2 from the germline V gene are MNHEY and SVGAGI. V lost 2 bases to trimming and J lost 4 bases, with 11 bases between them. CDR3 DNA: TGTGCCAGCAGTTACACAGGGAGTAGCTATGGCTACACCTTC. Its protein is CASSYTGSSYGYTF.

The chain links TRBV11-3 to TRBJ2-1; maybe TRBD2 (6 bases). This CDR3 spans 13 amino acids. CDR1 and CDR2 (germline): SGHNT, YENEEA. Deletions cut 1 base from V and 9 bases from J, with 10 bases between. Here the CDR3 reads CASSLGWRGEQFF. In DNA, the CDR3 is TGTGCCAGCAGCTTAGGGTGGCGGGGTGAGCAGTTCTTC.

This clone occurred a few times. The rearrangement links TRBV6-2 or TRBV6-3 to TRBJ2-3; 12 bases align to TRBD2. The ends lost 3 bases at V and 3 bases at J; junction bases unmatched: 10. This CDR3 has 18 amino acids. Germline V CDR1 and CDR2: MNHEY, SVGEGT. The CDR3 coding sequence is TGTGCCAGCAGTTATCGGACTAGCGGGGCCAGTCGGACAGATACGCAGTATTTT. It yields the protein CASSYRTSGASRTDTQYF.

The chain joins TRBV5-1 to TRBJ2-4; possible D gene TRBD1, 5 bases. The V gene lost 0 bases and the J gene lost 0 bases, with 10 bases spanning the gap. Germline CDR1 reads SGHRS; CDR2 reads YFSETQ. This CDR3 comprises 16 residues. In DNA, the CDR3 is TGCGCCAGCAGCTTGGATCAGGGTGCAGCCAAAAACATTCAGTACTTC. It specifies CASSLDQGAAKNIQYF.

The chain uses TRBV6-5 and TRBJ1-1; 7 bases line up with TRBD1. This CDR3 region has 13 residues. Germline loops: CDR1 MNHEY, CDR2 SVGAGI. The V segment lost 6 bases and the J segment 7 bases; nucleotides outside the gene matches: 8. CDR3 DNA: TGTGCCAGCAGGGCACAGGGGAATAATGAAGCTTTCTTT. Translating gives CASRAQGNNEAFF.

V is TRBV11-2 and J is TRBJ2-7; maybe TRBD1 (5 bases). The CDR3 runs to 15 residues. Between the trimmed V and J ends, which lost 1 base and 5 bases, there was a span of 15 bases. CDR1 and CDR2 (germline): SGHAT, FQNNGV. The CDR3 region is CASSLGQGVMDEQYF. The CDR3 nucleotides read TGTGCCAGCAGCTTAGGGCAGGGTGTCATGGACGAGCAGTACTTC.

V and J are TRBV30 and TRBJ1-2; no clear D. Per germline, CDR1 GTSNPN and CDR2 SVGIG (reference sequence). Trimming took off 4 bases at V and 6 bases at J, with 15 bases between the two ends. This CDR3 is 13 amino acids long. CDR3 amino acids: CAWTGSPQNGYTF. In DNA, the CDR3 is TGTGCCTGGACTGGGAGCCCCCAAAATGGCTACACCTTC.